This TCR beta chain stems from a study of T cell changes during pregnancy in multiple sclerosis. Using immunoSEQ multiplex PCR, the repertoire was profiled, and TCRdb retains in-frame clones only, with some absent. This table holds about 34,000 clones, around nine tenths found once. J was trimmed by 2 bases and V by 5 bases; bases with no gene match: 9. CDR1 is SGHVS and CDR2 is FNYEAQ in the germline V gene. The CDR3 covers 17 residues. The rearrangement uses TRBV7-6 and TRBJ1-6; 7 positions agree with TRBD1. This sample comprised CD8+ T cells from peripheral blood mononuclear cells, obtained in the third trimester of pregnancy. The clonotype was recovered from a female donor with multiple sclerosis, enrolled in a pregnancy study. The CDR3 nucleotides read TGTGCCAGCAGCCCCCAGGACAGGTGGGCCTATAATTCACCCCTCCACTTT. Translating it yields CASSPQDRWAYNSPLHF.